The 30 T cell receptor beta chains presented below share a single source sample, sequenced in a study of response to subunit inactivated influenza vaccine. One entry per CDR3 protein results from TCRdb running MiXCR on the RT-PCR reads. The sample holds 710,000 or so distinct CDR3 sequences, 15% to 19% seen once. The starting material was PBMCs from blood, obtained 11 to 12 days after vaccination. The receptors derive from a man in his fifties or sixties who received an inactivated influenza vaccine.

V usage is TRBV5-1 and J usage is TRBJ1-6; possibly TRBD1 for D (5 bases). V gave up 4 bases and J gave up 5 bases, with 10 bases separating them. Germline-derived CDR1 and CDR2 are SGHRS and YFSETQ. The CDR3 covers 14 residues. The DNA for the CDR3 is TGCGCCAGCAGCCGGGACGGCGATAATTCACCCCTCCACTTT. Translated, it gives CASSRDGDNSPLHF.

The chain joins TRBV12-3 or TRBV12-4 to TRBJ1-6, with 8 bases identical to TRBD1. The CDR3 runs 15 residues. Unmatched junction bases numbered 7, after V lost 5 bases and J lost 7 bases. CDR3: CASSVQTGVNSPLHF. The CDR3 bases are TGTGCCAGCAGTGTCCAGACAGGGGTGAATTCACCCCTCCACTTT.

The V and J genes are TRBV7-3 and TRBJ2-3; D unresolved. This CDR3 contains 14 residues. CDR1 and CDR2 from the germline V gene are SGHTA and FQGTGA. The V end was cut by 2 bases, the J end by 3 bases, with 9 bases between. The CDR3, as DNA: TGTGCCAGCAGCTTACCGATGTATACAGATACGCAGTATTTT. It specifies CASSLPMYTDTQYF. The full variable domain, with the rest looked up from reference TRBV7-3 and TRBJ2-3, is GAGVSQTPSNKVTEKGKYVELRCDPISGHTALYWYRQSLGQGPEFLIYFQGTGAADDSGLPNDRFFAVRPEGSVSTLKIQRTERGDSAVYLCASSLPMYTDTQYFGPGTRLTVL.

The J gene is TRBJ2-7, the V gene TRBV7-2, with 8 bases aligning to TRBD1. CDR3 length equals 15 residues. Germline V gives CDR1 SGHTA, CDR2 FQGNSA. V gave up 4 bases and J gave up 7 bases; unmatched junction bases: 12. CDR3: CASSSWTGSAAEQYF. Written as DNA, the CDR3 is TGTGCCAGCAGCTCATGGACAGGGTCCGCGGCTGAGCAGTACTTC.

This clonotype was seen ten or more times. V gene TRBV20-1 combines with J gene TRBJ1-2; tentative D call: TRBD1 (5 bases). The V end was cut by 6 bases, the J end by 6 bases, with 17 bases between. Per the germline V gene, CDR1 is DFQATT and CDR2 is SNEGSKA (reference sequence). CDR3 size: 13 residues. The CDR3 DNA is TGCAGTGCGCGGGACGGCCACCGTCATGGCTACACCTTC. Translation: CSARDGHRHGYTF.

The gene calls are TRBV20-1 and TRBJ1-2; D is unresolved. Germline CDR1 and CDR2: DFQATT and SNEGSKA (reference sequence). The CDR3 has 12 residues. Trimming left V 2 bases short and J 8 bases short, with 12 bases between. CDR3: CSARFLTKGYTF. CDR3 coding DNA: TGCAGTGCTAGATTCTTGACAAAGGGCTACACCTTC.

The V and J genes are TRBV5-1 and TRBJ2-7, with 10 bases matching TRBD1. Germline V gene sequence: CDR1 SGHRS, CDR2 YFSETQ. The V and J ends lost 3 bases and 1 base, in that order; junction bases with no gene match: 4. This CDR3 comprises 15 residues. For the CDR3, the DNA is TGCGCCAGCAGCTCCGGGACAGGGGCGTCCTACGAGCAGTACTTC. Protein product: CASSSGTGASYEQYF. Full variable domain (outside the CDR3, taken from reference TRBV5-1 and TRBJ2-7): KAGVTQTPRYLIKTRGQQVTLSCSPISGHRSVSWYQQTPGQGLQFLFEYFSETQRNKGNFPGRFSGRQFSNSRSEMNVSTLELGDSALYLCASSSGTGASYEQYFGPGTRLTVT.

The chain couples TRBV6-5 to TRBJ2-7; 7 bases are shared with TRBD2. Trimming took 0 bases from V and 3 from J; bases not matched to a gene: 8. The CDR3 length is 16 residues. In germline, CDR1 is MNHEY, CDR2 SVGAGI. The CDR3 nucleotides read TGTGCCAGCAGTTACTCGTACTATGGGACTAACTACGAGCAGTACTTC. It specifies CASSYSYYGTNYEQYF.

Only a few counts were recorded for this clonotype. This chain connects TRBV29-1 to TRBJ1-5; D remains ambiguous. V lost 4 bases and J 8 bases, leaving 15 bases between the germline ends. The germline gives CDR1 SQVTM, CDR2 ANQGSEA. CDR3 size: 13 residues. The CDR3 sequence: CSVVLGPAEPQHF. The DNA of the CDR3 is TGCAGCGTTGTATTGGGCCCCGCGGAGCCCCAGCATTTT.

This clonotype is a singleton in its sample. A read error is possible here, since a much larger clone lies one base away. This chain connects TRBV28 to TRBJ2-2; weak D call: TRBD2 (6 bases). The germline gives CDR1 MDHEN, CDR2 SYDVKM. This CDR3 contains 14 residues. DNA of the CDR3: TGTGTCAGCAACCTCTCCGGGGGAGCCGGGGAGCTGTTTTTT. It translates to CVSNLSGGAGELFF.

This clonotype has just a few counts. J is TRBJ1-1 and V is TRBV11-1; no definite D call. CDR1 and CDR2 (germline): SGHAT, FQDESV (reference sequence). This CDR3 is 12 amino acids long. V lost 2 bases, J lost 7 bases, and 8 bases lay in between. The chain's CDR3 is CASSLYSREAFF. CDR3 nucleotide sequence: TGTGCCAGCAGCTTATACTCTCGTGAAGCTTTCTTT.

This chain links TRBV11-2 with TRBJ2-7, with D possibly being TRBD2 (6 bases). Trimming shortened V by 5 bases and J by 3 bases, and 20 bases separated the two germline ends. The germline gives CDR1 SGHAT, CDR2 FQNNGV. CDR3 length equals 16 residues. In DNA form, the CDR3 reads TGTGCCAGCAGCCGCGACGGGCTAGCGCCCCTCTACGAGCAGTACTTC. Amino acids: CASSRDGLAPLYEQYF.

CDR3 amino acids: CAISRTVTEAFF. The CDR3 DNA reads TGTGCCATCAGTCGGACGGTCACTGAAGCTTTCTTT. The chain has TRBV10-3 and TRBJ1-1; D gene unclear. Germline V gene sequence: CDR1 ENHRY, CDR2 SYGVKD. The CDR3 is 12 residues long. Trimming cost V 5 bases and J 4 bases, with 8 bases left between them.

The sample holds a few counts of this clonotype. This sequence joins TRBV7-6 and TRBJ2-3; 7 bases agree with TRBD2. V shed 6 bases and J 3 bases; nucleotides not matched to a gene: 6. The germline V gene has CDR1 SGHVS and CDR2 FNYEAQ. The length of the CDR3 is 14 residues. The CDR3 coding sequence is TGTGCCAGCAGTTTTGGACTAGAAACAGATACGCAGTATTTT. Translation: CASSFGLETDTQYF.

The sample holds a few counts of this clonotype. The chain uses TRBV30 and TRBJ1-4; D possibly corresponds to TRBD1 (5 bases). Trimming removed 4 bases from V and 6 bases from J, with 18 bases in between. This CDR3 spans 15 amino acids. In germline, CDR1 is GTSNPN, CDR2 SVGIG (reference sequence). This CDR3 is CAWTQPGTHYEKLFF. The CDR3 DNA follows: TGTGCCTGGACCCAGCCAGGGACCCATTATGAAAAACTGTTTTTT.

V usage is TRBV14 and J usage is TRBJ2-1; TRBD2 matches at 10 bases. The CDR3 contains 19 residues. Germline CDR1 SGHDN, CDR2 FVKESK. Unmatched junction bases numbered 16, after V lost 0 bases and J lost 8 bases. CDR3 nucleotide sequence: TGTGCCAGCAGCCAAGATCGGAGTGTTAGCGGGGGGCTTAGGGATGAGCAGTTCTTC. Its protein product is CASSQDRSVSGGLRDEQFF.

The chain couples TRBV15 to TRBJ1-6, with unresolved D. Trimming removed 0 bases from V and 9 bases from J, with 18 bases in between. Germline CDR1 reads LNHNV; CDR2 reads YYDKDF (reference sequence). The CDR3 contains 17 residues. The CDR3 DNA sequence: TGTGCCACCAGCAGAGAAGCCGGAGGGAGTTTAGGTTCACCCCTCCACTTT. This codes for CATSREAGGSLGSPLHF.

This chain uses TRBV29-1 with TRBJ1-2; D call uncertain. The CDR3 sequence is 11 residues long. Deletions cut 1 base from V and 0 bases from J, with 0 bases between. Germline CDR1 SQVTM, CDR2 ANQGSEA. The CDR3 loop reads CSVEANYGYTF. The CDR3 DNA reads TGCAGCGTTGAAGCTAACTATGGCTACACCTTC.

This clonotype appeared once. The V call is TRBV28, the J call TRBJ1-5, with a possible D match to TRBD1 (5 bases). Germline CDR1 is MDHEN and CDR2 is SYDVKM. The CDR3 length is 15 residues. V lost 6 bases, J lost 5 bases, and 17 bases lay in between. CDR3 sequence reads: CASRDAGGDYQPQHF. DNA for the CDR3: TGTGCCAGCAGGGACGCGGGGGGGGATTATCAGCCCCAGCATTTT.

This clonotype was seen more than once but under ten times. V and J are TRBV5-1 and TRBJ2-7; a weak D match, TRBD1 (5 bases). The germline V gene has CDR1 SGHRS and CDR2 YFSETQ. The CDR3 totals 14 residues. V was trimmed by 4 bases and J by 5 bases, leaving 16 bases between them. DNA for the CDR3: TGCGCCAGCAGCCTGGGTTCCGCAGGGAACGAGCAGTACTTC. The encoded protein is CASSLGSAGNEQYF.

The rearrangement uses TRBV4-1 and TRBJ2-5; 8 bases agree with TRBD2. The CDR3 extends over 16 amino acids. Unmatched junction bases numbered 6, after V lost 2 bases and J lost 1 base. The germline V gene encodes CDR1 MGHRA and CDR2 YSYEKL. The CDR3 nucleotides are TGCGCCAGCAGCCAAAGCATTAGCGGGGTCCAAGAGACCCAGTACTTC. This translates into CASSQSISGVQETQYF.

This clonotype was observed a few times. This chain joins TRBV5-1 and TRBJ1-4; D not certain. The CDR3 totals 15 residues. The germline CDR1 and CDR2 sequences are SGHRS and YFSETQ. V was pared by 0 bases and J by 4 bases, with 10 bases between. The CDR3 sequence is CASSLEGTSNEKLFF. The CDR3 nucleotides are TGCGCCAGCAGCTTGGAGGGCACGAGTAATGAAAAACTGTTTTTT.

The chain employs TRBV12-3 or TRBV12-4 and TRBJ1-2; 8 bases map to TRBD1. Unmatched junction bases numbered 4, after V lost 8 bases and J lost 5 bases. CDR3 size: 12 residues. CDR3 DNA sequence: TGTGCCAGCCAGGGGGCAGGATATGGCTACACCTTC. Protein sequence: CASQGAGYGYTF.

This clonotype was counted only a few times. The gene calls are TRBV10-3 and TRBJ2-7; 7 bases fit TRBD1. Germline values: CDR1 ENHRY, CDR2 SYGVKD. The CDR3 consists of 14 residues. Trimming removed 5 bases from V and 4 bases from J; junction bases left unmatched: 8. The CDR3 sequence: CAISNRGQGYEQYF. In nucleotides, the CDR3 is TGTGCCATCAGTAACAGGGGCCAAGGATACGAGCAGTACTTC.

J is TRBJ2-4 and V is TRBV7-2; the D is unclear. Germline V gives CDR1 SGHTA, CDR2 FQGNSA. V was pared by 1 base and J by 7 bases, with 14 bases between. CDR3 length: 15 amino acids. CDR3: CASSLETGLANIQYF. CDR3 DNA sequence: TGTGCCAGCAGCTTAGAGACCGGATTGGCCAACATTCAGTACTTC.

This clonotype was seen more than once but under ten times. V is TRBV28 and J is TRBJ2-1; a possible D gene is TRBD2 (7 bases). Trimming removed 2 bases from V and 7 bases from J, with 12 bases in between. Germline V gene data show CDR1 as MDHEN and CDR2 as SYDVKM. The CDR3 spans 14 residues. CDR3 sequence (DNA): TGTGCCAGCAGTTTAGTTCGGGGGGCGAATGAGCAGTTCTTC. This gives the protein CASSLVRGANEQFF.

This clonotype was observed many times. J is TRBJ2-1 and V is TRBV20-1; unclear D gene. The CDR3 is 10 amino acids. The V end lost 6 bases, the J end lost 3 bases, and 3 bases lay between the germline ends. Germline V gene lookup returns CDR1 DFQATT and CDR2 SNEGSKA (reference sequence). The CDR3: CSAIYNEQFF. In DNA, the CDR3 is TGCAGTGCCATCTACAATGAGCAGTTCTTC.

With respect to this clonotype: The junction does not match germline at one end; this may be a read error. V gene TRBV15 combines with J gene TRBJ2-5, with unresolved D. The CDR3 has 14 residues. Germline V gene sequence: CDR1 LNHNV, CDR2 YYDKDF (reference sequence). CDR3 sequence (DNA): TGTGCCACCAGCAAGCGCAACGAGGCGGAGACACAGTACTTC. Translated: CATSKRNEAETQYF.

The V gene is TRBV7-9, the J gene TRBJ2-2; D remains ambiguous. Germline CDR1 and CDR2: SEHNR and FQNEAQ (reference sequence). V lost 7 bases to trimming and J lost 0 bases, with 3 bases between them. The CDR3 consists of 12 residues. CDR3 coding DNA: TGTGCCAGCACTTCGAACACCGGGGAGCTGTTTTTT. Encoded protein: CASTSNTGELFF. The entire variable domain, with the rest obtained from reference TRBV7-9 and TRBJ2-2, is as follows: DTGVSQNPRHKITKRGQNVTFRCDPISEHNRLYWYRQTLGQGPEFLTYFQNEAQLEKSRLLSDRFSAERPKGSFSTLEIQRTEQGDSAMYLCASTSNTGELFFGEGSRLTVL.

This clonotype was picked up a small number of times. The rearrangement uses TRBV12-3 or TRBV12-4 and TRBJ2-3; D is possibly TRBD2 (6 bases). V was trimmed by 5 bases and J by 3 bases, leaving 15 bases between them. CDR3 length: 15 amino acids. This chain's CDR3 is CASSRAGEGTDTQYF. In nucleotides, the CDR3 is TGTGCCAGCAGTCGAGCGGGTGAGGGTACAGATACGCAGTATTTT.